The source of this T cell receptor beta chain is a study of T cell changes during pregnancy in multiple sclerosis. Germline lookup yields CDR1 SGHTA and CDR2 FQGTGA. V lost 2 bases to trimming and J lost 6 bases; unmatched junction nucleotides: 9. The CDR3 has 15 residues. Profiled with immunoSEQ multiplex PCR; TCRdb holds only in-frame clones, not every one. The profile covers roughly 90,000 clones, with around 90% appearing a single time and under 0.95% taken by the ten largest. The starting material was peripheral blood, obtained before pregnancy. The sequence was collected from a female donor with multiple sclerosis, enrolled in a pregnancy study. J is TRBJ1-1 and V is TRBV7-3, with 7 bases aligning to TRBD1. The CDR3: CASSLENRQGAEAFF. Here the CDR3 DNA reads TGTGCCAGCAGCTTAGAAAATCGACAGGGTGCTGAAGCTTTCTTT.